Listed here is a single T cell receptor (beta chain). No cognate antigen has been identified for it. Nothing much larger sits one base from this clone, and base qualities are not available. Each donor gave one peripheral blood draw, approximately 110 mL on average, collected into heparinised tubes. A BD FACSAria II and a panel including CD45RO, CCR7, CD25, CD127, CD95 and CD27 were used to sort naive, central memory, regulatory and stem cell-like memory CD4+ T cells. A purity above 95% was achieved for all sorted populations. Right away, PBMCs were isolated by Lymphoprep density gradient centrifugation and were stained directly, with no culture step. So that batch effects would be minimized, each experiment stained and sorted samples in pairs, pairing one healthy donor with one patient. This sample was included in a study of beta chain features in type 1 diabetes (dated by TCRdb to 2016 to 2018). Regarding the research as a whole: Mean age, gender distribution, total cell number and subset yield did not differ between patients and healthy donors. A total of roughly 99 million sorted cells were examined across all samples, and the number of cells per subset was strongly correlated with RNA yield. Regulatory and stem cell-like memory subsets were obtained from only 8 patients and about 8 healthy donors, while naive and central memory subsets were obtained from all 30 or so donors. In the study, TCRB repertoires of sorted circulating CD4+ T cell subsets from recently diagnosed type 1 diabetes patients were compared with those of matched healthy donors.

According to the germline V gene, CDR1 reads SGHTA and CDR2 reads FQGTGA. V sheds 5 bases and J sheds 1 base, leaving 18 bases between their ends. From the cysteine up to the phenylalanine, the CDR3 has a length of 18 residues. Kept here is only the CDR3 DNA, which spans 54 bases and is read in frame from base 1. The entire isolated RNA was reverse transcribed using the High Capacity cDNA Reverse Transcription Kit, and thus expressed TCRB transcripts were sequenced. Naive, central memory and regulatory T cell samples underwent deep immunoSEQ sequencing, averaging around 3.6 million total reads per sample. After sorted cells were lysed in RLT buffer, RNA was extracted with DNase-treated RNeasy Micro or Mini kits, with the choice depending on cell number. To prevent cross-contamination, every cell subset was processed on its own, while patient and healthy donor samples were processed together. TCRB sequences were amplified from cDNA with the immunoSEQ multiplex PCR, producing 87-bp fragments spanning the CDR3 region. Sequencing of the amplicons was done on the Illumina HiSeq platform. In the authors' own workflow: Synthetic template baselines were used to correct PCR bias computationally, reads within Hamming distance 2 were collapsed together, and singletons that could not be merged were discarded. By aligning reads against IMGT, V, D and J genes, CDR3 length, and insertions or deletions at six rearrangement sites were assigned. Within each subset, clonotype counts were normalized to sorted cell number, and only after that were true diversity and Gini coefficients computed with the tcR R package. The overlap coefficient, calculated on TCRB nucleotide sequences, was used to quantify repertoire sharing. Out-of-frame TCRB sequences from naive cells were analyzed as a proxy for the pre-selection repertoire. TCRdb mirrors the immuneACCESS table, restricted to in-frame sequences. Some clones are absent from its copies; in checked studies, under half trace to an unresolved V gene, and the reason for the others is unknown. Clonal size and the V and J genes are those of that table, whereas D and trimming came from the DNA. The sample table records around 300,000 clones; roughly 11% of these occur just once. The top ten clonotypes cover under 0.02% of the sample.

Results and caveats for the whole study, not just this receptor: Sequencing cDNA rather than genomic DNA could over-represent highly expressing activated cells, although activation and CD3 levels did not differ between groups. A moderate but significant shortening of TCRB CDR3 length was observed in type 1 diabetes patients in all four CD4+ subsets. HLA sub-analyses involved small numbers of individuals, so any influence of HLA type on TCRB rearrangement remained unresolved. Shorter templates might have been favored by PCR, but patient and control samples were amplified and corrected together, so both groups would have been affected equally by any skew. Patients with type 1 diabetes made fewer insertions and deleted more nucleotides at VDJ recombination sites, implying thymic rearrangement abnormalities. Naive, central memory and regulatory TCRB repertoires appeared to be more alike among patients than among healthy donors.

Sequencing was performed on naive CD4+ T cells from blood. In the paper's terms, the cell subset or site label means: true naive CD4+ T cells. The chain links TRBV7-3 with TRBJ2-6; D gene: possibly TRBD1, on 6 matching bases. This sequence originates from a young woman in good health. The nucleotide sequence reads as follows: TGTGCCAGCAGCCTATGGGGCAGGGGCGGGTCTGGGGCCAACGTCCTGACTTTC. Its amino acids are CASSLWGRGGSGANVLTF.